The T cell receptor beta chain under discussion was sequenced for a study of naive and memory T cell subsets. This clonotype was counted at least ten times. The library had UMIs added by 3' ligation of an oligonucleotide to TCR cDNA. Cells were not sorted; total RNA input targeted about 1 to 1000 ng. Four PCR rounds used nested alpha and beta constant region primers plus the SP2 primer. A single record per CDR3 protein comes from TCRdb applying MiXCR to the 5' RACE reads. The data show approximately 32,000 distinct CDR3 sequences, about a sixth seen once. The CDR3 extends over 15 amino acids. CDR1 and CDR2 (germline): MDHEN, SYDVKM. Germline trimming cut 5 bases from V and 4 bases from J; bases unmatched to any gene: 9.

The sequence was obtained from a female donor in good health. The chain couples TRBV28 to TRBJ2-3; TRBD1 agrees at 7 bases. CDR3 sequence (DNA): TGTGCCAGCAGTGTCATTGACAGGGACGCAGATACGCAGTATTTT. This codes for CASSVIDRDADTQYF.